These 16 T cell receptor beta chains came from one sample sequenced in a study of response to subunit inactivated influenza vaccine. TCRdb itself ran the RT-PCR reads through MiXCR, one entry per CDR3 protein. The table includes 650,000 to 800,000 distinct CDR3 sequences, roughly 18% detected once. The sample was PBMCs from blood, taken about 5 days after vaccination. Receptor source: a man between 45 and 60 years old who received an inactivated influenza vaccine.

This clonotype was recorded a few times. The chain is built from TRBV7-3 and TRBJ2-1, with unresolved D. The CDR3 sequence is 16 residues long. Germline V gene data show CDR1 as SGHTA and CDR2 as FQGTGA. Trimming removed 5 bases at V and 2 bases at J, with 16 bases between. CDR3 coding DNA: TGTGCCAGCAGCCCAATGGGTGCAAGGCCCTACAATGAGCAGTTCTTC. Amino acids: CASSPMGARPYNEQFF.

This clonotype was recorded many times. The chain combines TRBV12-3 or TRBV12-4 with TRBJ2-5; 13 bases match TRBD2. Trimming cost V 5 bases and J 5 bases; bases outside gene matches: 8. This CDR3 has 16 residues. CDR3 sequence reads: CASSHPGTSGAETQYF. The CDR3 nucleotides are TGTGCCAGCAGTCACCCCGGGACTAGCGGGGCTGAGACCCAGTACTTC.

The CDR3 here is CSARATGYSNQPQHF. The CDR3 coding sequence is TGCAGTGCTAGAGCCACTGGCTACAGCAATCAGCCCCAGCATTTT. The chain is built from TRBV20-1 and TRBJ1-5; D gene unclear. Looked up from germline, CDR1 is DFQATT and CDR2 is SNEGSKA (reference sequence). The ends were cut back, 1 base at V and 1 base at J, with 11 bases in the middle. CDR3 size: 15 residues.

This clonotype was detected only a few times. The junction and the germline gene differ at one end; a read error may be behind it. The chain has TRBV7-7 and TRBJ2-2; D is uncertain. The CDR3 loop spans 14 amino acids. The germline CDR1 and CDR2 sequences are SSHAT and FNYEAQ (reference sequence). This CDR3 is CASSPSRSTGELFF. CDR3 nucleotide sequence: TGTGCTAGCAGCCCCTCCCGGAGCACCGGGGAGCTGTTTTTT.

In its sample, this clonotype was seen a few times. This chain uses TRBV14 with TRBJ2-1, with TRBD2 identical over 12 bases. Germline V gene lookup returns CDR1 SGHDN and CDR2 FVKESK. The CDR3 spans 15 residues. Germline trimming cut 8 bases from V and 9 bases from J; bases unmatched to any gene: 11. This CDR3 reads CASVASGRALGEQFF. The CDR3 DNA follows: TGTGCCAGCGTGGCTAGCGGGAGGGCCTTGGGTGAGCAGTTCTTC. The entire variable domain, with the rest obtained from reference TRBV14 and TRBJ2-1, is as follows: EAGVTQFPSHSVIEKGQTVTLRCDPISGHDNLYWYRRVMGKEIKFLLHFVKESKQDESGMPNNRFLAERTGGTYSTLKVQPAELEDSGVYFCASVASGRALGEQFFGPGTRLTVL.

In its sample, this clonotype was seen a few times. The J gene is TRBJ2-7, the V gene TRBV7-2, with 8 bases matching TRBD1. V was clipped by 4 bases and J by 9 bases; unmatched bases: 5. CDR3 length: 12 amino acids. Germline-derived CDR1 and CDR2 are SGHTA and FQGNSA. CDR3 in DNA: TGTGCCAGCAGCTCCGCAGGGGGCAGGCAGTACTTC. Amino acid sequence: CASSSAGGRQYF.

This clonotype occurred a few times. CDR3 sequence reads: CSARNSYNEQFF. The CDR3 DNA follows: TGCAGTGCTAGGAATAGTTACAATGAGCAGTTCTTC. The V and J genes are TRBV20-1 and TRBJ2-1; D gene uncertain. The CDR3 is made up of 12 amino acids. The germline V gene has CDR1 DFQATT and CDR2 SNEGSKA (reference sequence). The V end was cut by 3 bases, the J end by 4 bases, with 7 bases between.

The gene calls are TRBV7-8 and TRBJ2-1, with 8 nucleotides matching TRBD2. The ends lost 2 bases at V and 2 bases at J; junction bases unmatched: 8. The germline CDR1 and CDR2 sequences are SGHVS and FQNEAQ. This CDR3 has 17 residues. CDR3 coding DNA: TGTGCCAGCAGCTTAATGGTCGCGGGAGGCGCCTACAATGAGCAGTTCTTC. This encodes CASSLMVAGGAYNEQFF.

This clonotype came up a few times. The V gene is TRBV20-1, the J gene TRBJ2-5; D unclear. The CDR3 is 12 amino acids. Trimming removed 3 bases at V and 5 bases at J, with 10 bases between. From germline, CDR1 is DFQATT and CDR2 SNEGSKA (reference sequence). For the CDR3, the DNA is TGCAGTGCTAGGCAAGGGAAGGAGACCCAGTACTTC. Encoded protein: CSARQGKETQYF.

The genes are TRBV6-1 and TRBJ2-7, with D uncertain. Germline V CDR1 and CDR2: MNHNS, SASEGT. The CDR3 totals 13 residues. V lost 6 bases, J lost 3 bases, and 12 bases lay in between. The CDR3 nucleotides read TGTGCCAGCAGCCCTTGGTCCATCTACGAGCAGTACTTC. Its translation is CASSPWSIYEQYF.

V is TRBV9 and J is TRBJ2-1; the D gene is possibly TRBD1 (6 bases). This CDR3 has 15 residues. The V gene lost 4 bases and the J gene lost 8 bases, with 19 bases spanning the gap. CDR1 is SGDLS and CDR2 is YYNGEE in the germline V gene. The CDR3 coding sequence is TGTGCCAGCAGCCCAGCAGGAACCAGGGGCCATGAGCAGTTCTTC. Its translation is CASSPAGTRGHEQFF.

This clonotype was recorded at least ten times. This CDR3 is CSARGLDPTDTQYF. The CDR3 region has the DNA TGCAGTGCTAGAGGTCTAGACCCAACAGATACGCAGTATTTT. This sequence joins TRBV20-1 and TRBJ2-3; unclear D gene. V dropped 1 base and J dropped 3 bases, with 11 bases sitting between them. Germline V lookup: CDR1 DFQATT, CDR2 SNEGSKA (reference sequence). The CDR3 contains 14 residues.

In its sample, this clonotype was seen a few times. The chain joins TRBV4-2 to TRBJ2-1, with unresolved D. The V gene's germline CDR1 is LGHNA and CDR2 YNFKEQ. V shed 0 bases and J shed 10 bases, with 13 bases lying between them. This CDR3 region has 14 residues. The CDR3 here is CASSQEIGRREQFF. The DNA of the CDR3 is TGTGCCAGCAGCCAAGAAATAGGTCGGAGAGAGCAGTTCTTC.

The chain is built from TRBV28 and TRBJ2-1; unclear D gene. Germline assignment: CDR1 MDHEN and CDR2 SYDVKM. This CDR3 has 13 amino acids. The V gene lost 6 bases and the J gene lost 6 bases, with 12 bases spanning the gap. This CDR3 is CASSPQTPNEQFF. The CDR3 DNA reads TGTGCCAGCAGCCCTCAAACCCCCAATGAGCAGTTCTTC.

This chain uses TRBV28 with TRBJ2-7, with a possible D match to TRBD1 (6 bases). Trimming cost V 6 bases and J 3 bases, with 12 bases left between them. There are 13 residues in the CDR3. Germline V CDR1 and CDR2: MDHEN, SYDVKM. The CDR3 region is CASSGTPNYEQYF. CDR3 DNA sequence: TGTGCCAGCAGCGGGACACCGAACTACGAGCAGTACTTC.

This clonotype appeared many times. The chain has TRBV9 and TRBJ1-5; D remains unclear. This CDR3 contains 14 residues. V was shortened by 0 bases and J by 7 bases, with 11 bases between the two germline ends. CDR1 and CDR2 (germline): SGDLS, YYNGEE. CDR3 sequence: CASSVGGGNQPQHF. CDR3 nucleotide sequence: TGTGCCAGCAGCGTAGGGGGAGGGAACCAGCCCCAGCATTTT.